The clone carrying this TCR beta chain appeared a single time. The target antigen is unknown. The CDR3 extends over 15 amino acids. Trimming took 7 bases from V and 1 from J; bases not matched to a gene: 6. CDR1 is MNHEY and CDR2 is SVGAGI in the germline V gene. Though probably carrying unrecorded immune exposures, donors were nominally healthy at sampling. The PCR had 60 Vbeta and 13 Jbeta primers. Per the original data handling: Later, an analysis found some 80 million unique TCR beta chains, and about 9.9 million of these were shared. Data came from immunoSEQ multiplex PCR; TCRdb stores just in-frame clones and leaves some out. The V and J calls and clone size were taken over from that table, and D and trimming were inferred from the DNA. This sample has 150,000 to 200,000 clones, with 81% found just once. The data derive from a study of cytomegalovirus exposure and HLA in healthy donors. Study-wide findings and caveats: The records held CMV serostatus as the only immune exposure information. Compared with the approximately 670-donor mean, an Asian-associated ancestry cluster reportedly had fewer N-insertions, according to a later analysis.

Specimen: PBMCs. The receptor's source is a man in his forties or fifties in good health and CMV-seropositive. The rearrangement uses TRBV6-5 and TRBJ2-7, with 11 bases matching TRBD2. In DNA form, the CDR3 reads TGTGCCAGCACACTAACTAGCGGGAGTTCCTACGAGCAGTACTTC. It yields the protein CASTLTSGSSYEQYF.